The T cell receptor (beta chain) under discussion was sequenced for a study of CD8 T cells in ankylosing spondylitis. Overall study results and limits: Among TCR beta sequences, a motif of fewer than 10 highly homologous variants appeared characteristic of ankylosing spondylitis blood. Within matched ankylosing spondylitis synovial fluid, disease-linked clones were reportedly significantly enriched.

The V and J ends lost 3 bases and 9 bases, in that order; junction bases with no gene match: 5. The CDR3 runs 15 residues. Germline CDR1 MRHNA, CDR2 SNTAGT. TCRdb re-derived calls from the 5' RACE reads in MiXCR, one entry per CDR3 protein. The sample carries about 190,000 distinct CDR3 sequences, 10% to 15% recorded once. This clonotype has more than one count but fewer than ten. Its specificity is not known. This TCR was recovered from a female donor with ankylosing spondylitis or in good health (not recorded which). The genes are TRBV6-4 and TRBJ2-1; 13 positions agree with TRBD2. The source material was blood, either unsorted or a sorted T cell fraction (not recorded which). CDR3 coding DNA: TGTGCCAGCAGTGAAGGGACTAGCGGGACCGGTGAGCAGTTCTTC. This codes for CASSEGTSGTGEQFF.